This T cell receptor (beta chain) is from a study of CD8 T cells in ankylosing spondylitis. General study points: A TCR beta motif made of eight highly homologous variants seemed typical of ankylosing spondylitis blood.

In TCRdb, the 5' RACE reads were re-called with MiXCR into one record per CDR3 protein. The profile shows around 430,000 distinct CDR3 sequences, 17% of them singletons. Points on this clonotype: Its cognate antigen is unknown.

The receptor was isolated from a male donor with ankylosing spondylitis. The sequenced sample consisted of blood, either unsorted or a sorted T cell fraction (not recorded which).

CDR3 DNA sequence: TGTGCCAGCAGCTTCACCCGGACATTATCGAACACTGAAGCTTTCTTT. Its protein is CASSFTRTLSNTEAFF. The V gene is TRBV11-2, the J gene TRBJ1-1; tentative D call: TRBD1 (5 bases). Germline V CDR1 and CDR2: SGHAT, FQNNGV. The CDR3 extends over 16 amino acids. The ends were cut back, 3 bases at V and 1 base at J, with 15 bases in the middle.